Included here is one T cell receptor (beta chain) sequence, with context. Some clones are missing from TCRdb's copy, which holds only in-frame ones; the method was immunoSEQ multiplex PCR. The repertoire includes roughly 100,000 clones, around four fifths of them detected once, and just under 20% sits in the top ten. This entry comes from a study of blood T cell repertoires in COVID-19. Germline V lookup: CDR1 SGHDT, CDR2 YYEEEE. J was trimmed by 5 bases and V by 4 bases; bases with no gene match: 12. There are 15 residues in the CDR3. This receptor was identified in a woman between 70 and 85 years old with acute or convalescent COVID-19. Input material: peripheral blood. The rearrangement links TRBV5-6 to TRBJ2-7; 7 nucleotides agree with TRBD1. CDR3 sequence: CASSPLPGQTNEQYF. The CDR3 DNA sequence: TGTGCCAGCAGCCCACTTCCGGGACAGACGAACGAGCAGTACTTC.